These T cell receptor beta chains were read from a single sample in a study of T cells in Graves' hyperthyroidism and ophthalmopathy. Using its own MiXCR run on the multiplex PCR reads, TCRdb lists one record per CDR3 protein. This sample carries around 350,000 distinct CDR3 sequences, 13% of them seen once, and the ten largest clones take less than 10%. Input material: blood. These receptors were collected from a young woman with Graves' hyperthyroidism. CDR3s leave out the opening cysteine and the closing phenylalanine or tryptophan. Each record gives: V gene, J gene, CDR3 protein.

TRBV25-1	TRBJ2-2	ASHRDRGSIGELF
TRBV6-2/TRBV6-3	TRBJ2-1	ASSLPMTSGRAFGPYNEQF
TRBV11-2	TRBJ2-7	ASSLEIEQY
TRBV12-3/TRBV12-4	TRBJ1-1	ASSFVVLGVTEAF
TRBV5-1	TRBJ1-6	ASTSDSGGSPLH
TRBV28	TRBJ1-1	ASSSPGQGDGNTEAF
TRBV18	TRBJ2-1	ASSRTSRNEQF
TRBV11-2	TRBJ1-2	ASSFADRGRRDYGYT
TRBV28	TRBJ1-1	AILAPTRTEAF
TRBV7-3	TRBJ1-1	ASSFTVNTEAF
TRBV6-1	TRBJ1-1	ASWMGTEAF
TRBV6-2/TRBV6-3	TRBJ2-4	ASSYYGDIQY
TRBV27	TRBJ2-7	ASRANAPYEQY
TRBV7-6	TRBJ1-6	ASSKEAGSPLH
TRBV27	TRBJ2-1	ATSDYPGLAGNEQF
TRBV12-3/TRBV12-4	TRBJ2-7	ASSLQGGNSYEQY
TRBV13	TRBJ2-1	ASSLVAGESGSYNEQF
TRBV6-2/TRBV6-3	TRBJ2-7	ASRALRTGRSSYYEQY
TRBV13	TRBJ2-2	ASSLAHTGELF
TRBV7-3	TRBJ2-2	ASSLGGQANTGELF
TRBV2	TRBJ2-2	ASSDGLAGGTSGELF
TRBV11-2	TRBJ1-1	ASSLNGQEAF
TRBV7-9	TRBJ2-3	ASRTLAGFTDTQY
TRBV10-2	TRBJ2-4	ASSERAQAKNIQY
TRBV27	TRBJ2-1	ASRWTSDYEQF
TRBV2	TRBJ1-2	AGTTDGYT
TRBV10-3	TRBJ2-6	AISDLGSGANVLT
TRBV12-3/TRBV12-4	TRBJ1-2	ASSLLRQAYGYT
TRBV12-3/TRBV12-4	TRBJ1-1	ASSLGGWNTEAF
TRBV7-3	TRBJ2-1	ASSLPGVYNEQF
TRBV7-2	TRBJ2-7	ASSLAHGLIEQY
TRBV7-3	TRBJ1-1	ASSSRGPGQNTEAF
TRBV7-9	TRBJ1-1	ASSSQGAITEAF
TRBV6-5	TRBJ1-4	ASSYSRSDGSEKLF
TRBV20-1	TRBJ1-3	SARDPQGGNTIY
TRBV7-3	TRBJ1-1	ASSSSLDRGAEAF
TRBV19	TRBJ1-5	ASWDPEYSNQPQH
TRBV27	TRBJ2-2	ASTLAGQLYTGELF
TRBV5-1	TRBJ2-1	ASSFSVDSYNEQF
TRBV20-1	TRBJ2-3	SARLAGTDTQY
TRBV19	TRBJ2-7	ASSISGQLYEQH
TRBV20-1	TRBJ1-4	SARELGPREKLF
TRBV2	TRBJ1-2	ASMRTDNYGYT
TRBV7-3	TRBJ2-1	ASSSGRAYNEQF